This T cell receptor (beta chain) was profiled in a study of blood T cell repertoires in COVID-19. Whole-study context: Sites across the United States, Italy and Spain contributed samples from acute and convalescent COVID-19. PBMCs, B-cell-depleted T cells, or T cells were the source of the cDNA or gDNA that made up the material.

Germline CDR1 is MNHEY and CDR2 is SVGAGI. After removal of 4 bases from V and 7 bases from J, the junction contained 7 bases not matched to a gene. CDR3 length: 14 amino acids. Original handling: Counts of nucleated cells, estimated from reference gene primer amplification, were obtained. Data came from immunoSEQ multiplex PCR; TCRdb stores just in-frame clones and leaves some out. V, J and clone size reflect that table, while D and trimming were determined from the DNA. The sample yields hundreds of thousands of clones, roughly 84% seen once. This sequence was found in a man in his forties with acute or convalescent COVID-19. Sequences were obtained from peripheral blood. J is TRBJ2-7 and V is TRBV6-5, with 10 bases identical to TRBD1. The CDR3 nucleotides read TGTGCCAGCAGTTCGACAGGGGGCGCGGGGGAGCAGTACTTC. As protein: CASSSTGGAGEQYF.